This entry concerns a single T cell receptor beta chain. This clonotype came up a few times. Its cognate antigen has yet to be identified. Base-call qualities are not available, and no considerably larger clone is one nucleotide away. This entry belongs to a study of T-cell memory formation after mild COVID-19 (dated by TCRdb to the early 2020s). The study in broad terms: TCR sequence clusters from the two donors were found to be largely donor specific. T-cell clones expanding and contracting after mild COVID-19 in two donors were tracked by longitudinal TCRalpha and TCRbeta repertoire sequencing. The cohort comprised two young, previously healthy adult volunteers, one female and one male. Beyond this particular receptor, the publication reports: Some responding clones were detected in pre-infection memory, which suggested that pre-existing cross-reactive memory T cells had joined the SARS-CoV-2 response. SARS-CoV-2 specificity of the second-wave clones peaking on day 37 was not confirmed. Contracting CD4+ clones were located mainly in the CM and EM memory subsets, whereas CD8+ clones were found to be enriched in EMRA. The study covered only a couple of mild cases, and larger cohorts including severe cases with pre-infection samples were considered necessary. Balanced CD4/CD8 phenotypes were observed for clones contracting from day 15 to 85, whereas a bias towards CD4+ was observed for a second wave of clones expanding from day 15 to 37.

The sequencer was an Illumina NovaSeq 6000. TCRalpha and TCRbeta cDNA libraries were constructed by 5'RACE with constant-segment primers, with sample barcodes and unique molecular identifiers being introduced. Trizol reagent was used to extract RNA from every sample. Library amplification was performed in two PCR steps, and a second sample barcode and Illumina TruSeq adapters were introduced in the second step. Libraries were sequenced on an Illumina NovaSeq with 2 x 150 bp paired-end reads. On the study's bioinformatics: Reads were demultiplexed and collapsed into UMI-guided consensus sequences with migec v1.2.7. Using mixcr v2.1.11, the UMI consensuses were aligned to TRA and TRB V and J templates and assembled into clonotypes. Clonotypes were classified as expanded or contracted when called significant by both edgeR and NoisET, with noise models trained on biological replicates. For edgeR calls, the thresholds were a false discovery rate-adjusted p below 0.01 and a log2 fold-change of 1. As an exploratory analysis of dynamics, max-normalized trajectories of the 1000 most abundant clonotypes were examined by PCA with hierarchical clustering. Separately sequenced CD4+ and CD8+ repertoires were used to assign the CD4 or CD8 phenotype of responding clones. The raw public data were reprocessed by TCRdb itself: fastp quality trimming at Q25, MiXCR clonotype calling, in-frame beta chains only. Each entry merges the rows of one CDR3 protein and shows their most common DNA and genes. What appears here as the V and J calls and clone size reflects TCRdb's work, not the paper's. For this sample there are roughly 450,000 distinct CDR3 sequences; more than 15% appear just once. In total, the top ten clones hold roughly a fifth of the sample.

In the germline V gene (reference sequence), CDR1 corresponds to DFQATT and CDR2 to SNEGSKA. V gives up 1 base and J gives up 5 bases, and the segment between their germline ends measures 15 bases. From the cysteine through the phenylalanine, the CDR3 covers 14 amino acids. Solely the CDR3 DNA is kept, with 42 bases framed from the first base. Ficoll-Paque density gradient centrifugation was the method used to isolate PBMCs. The sequenced material came from PBMCs or a T cell subset sorted from them (not recorded which). The sequence joins TRBV20-1 to TRBJ2-7; TRBD1 is possibly the D segment (6 matching bases). The receptor's source is a man between 18 and 35 years old who had mild COVID-19 (a few samples of this study predate the infection). The sample titles of this study are shuffled in the database, so cell type and time point are left out; the donor was told from shared clones. The DNA sequence follows: TGCAGTGCTAGAGGTTATGACAGGCTCGACGAGCAGTACTTC. This sequence encodes CSARGYDRLDEQYF.